The T cell receptor (beta chain) described here comes from a study of shared clonotypes between healthy human individuals. Study as a whole: Participating donors consisted of a couple of women and a few men aged 18 to 49.

Regarding the study as a whole: When naive CD4 clonotypes were compared across a few donors, about 4.8% were shared.

Sequencing used immunoSEQ multiplex PCR; TCRdb keeps in-frame clones, though not all of them. This table holds around 1,100,000 clones, about 80% found once. This clone came up once. Antigen specificity is unknown. Every donor, a Caucasian adult, lived in Nashville, Tennessee. The sequencing input was memory CD4+ T cells from PBMCs. Described subset: CD45RA-negative fraction. The receptor was derived from a man between 18 and 29 years old in good health. Some clones in this sample may be carry-over from other donors' samples.

In DNA, the CDR3 is TGTGCCAGCAGCTTCGGGGGGATAATAAGCTCCTACAATGAGCAGTTCTTC. It is translated as CASSFGGIISSYNEQFF. The rearrangement uses TRBV9 and TRBJ2-1; TRBD2 aligns across 7 bases. Germline CDR1 SGDLS, CDR2 YYNGEE. CDR3 length equals 17 residues. The junction had 10 bases not matched to a gene; V was cut back by 4 bases and J by 0 bases.